This T cell receptor (beta chain) was observed in a study of blood T cell repertoires in COVID-19 (dated by TCRdb to 2020 to 2021). With regard to the full study: The collaborator samples originated in the United States, Italy and Spain and spanned the acute and convalescent phases of COVID-19. The material from the prospective study consisted of cDNA or gDNA derived from T cells, B-cell-depleted T cells, or PBMCs. Deeply sampled blood TCRbeta repertoires from subjects exposed to, actively infected with, or recovered from COVID-19 were included in the dataset. The repertoires were released in a freely available public database meant as a resource for research on the immune response to SARS-CoV-2. Samples were obtained from the ongoing ImmuneRACE study (first 160 participants) and from over 1,000 subjects provided by 6 global collaborators. A de-identified subject ID, COVID-19 status, age in years and sex were almost always included in the sample metadata. Where HLA class I and class II types were available, the types were taken from metadata supplied by the sample provider, not from assay-based typing. Broader findings and caveats from the paper: How much clinical and demographic metadata was included differed by source and by participant, and the metadata was provided uncurated.

Each collaborating institution followed its own protocols to collect whole blood in K2EDTA tubes. For TCRbeta analysis, collaborators shipped samples in one of three forms: frozen whole blood, isolated PBMCs, or DNA extracted from either of those sample types. The CDR3 runs 17 amino acids, cysteine and phenylalanine included. The kept DNA is CDR3 alone, 51 bases in frame from the first base. CDR1 and CDR2, looked up from the germline V gene, are KGHSH and LQKENI. Trimming takes 1 base from V and 4 bases from J, and the germline ends sit 19 bases apart. TCRbeta CDR3 regions were amplified from genomic DNA by means of the immunoSEQ Assay, a bias-controlled multiplex PCR. On the study's bioinformatics: Within the assay, amplification of reference gene primers was used to estimate how many nucleated cells each sample contained. To quantify the absolute abundance of each unique TCRbeta CDR3 rearrangement, sequence reads were collapsed and filtered. For each sample, productive Simpson clonality was calculated as the square root of Simpson's diversity index across productive rearrangements. This is the immuneACCESS table as TCRdb keeps it, with only in-frame sequences that have V and J called. A part of the clones is gone; compared with another copy, unresolved V genes explain less than half, and the rest is unexplained. V, J and clone size reflect that table, while D and trimming were determined from the DNA. This sample comprises about 60,000 clones, around 90% of them detected only once. In total, the top ten clones hold roughly 2.4% of the sample.

This clone was picked up a small number of times. No antigen is known for it. No per-base quality is available; no much larger clone lies one base away. The receptor chain draws on TRBV18 and TRBJ1-1; possibly the D gene is TRBD1, per 6 matching bases. This receptor was identified in a man aged 60-69 years with acute or convalescent COVID-19. Sequenced input: peripheral blood. At the DNA level, the sequence is TGTGCCAGCTCACCACTAGTAACAGGGTCCACGGGCACTGAAGCTTTCTTT. Its amino acids are CASSPLVTGSTGTEAFF.